This T cell receptor beta chain comes out of a study of blood T cell repertoires in COVID-19. Study details: The United States, Italy and Spain provided the acute and convalescent COVID-19 samples.

Per the original methods: Researchers report that nucleated cell counts were estimated from reference gene primer amplification. The protocol was immunoSEQ multiplex PCR, while the TCRdb copy is restricted to in-frame clones and leaves out a portion. V, J and clone size reflect that table, while D and trimming were determined from the DNA. In the table there are tens of thousands of clones, approximately 80% of which are singletons. This TCR derives from a man older than 75 with acute or convalescent COVID-19. Sequencing input: peripheral blood.

In DNA, the CDR3 is TGTGCCAGCAGTGAATATTACAGTGATAATTCACCCCTCCACTTT. Its protein product is CASSEYYSDNSPLHF. The chain joins TRBV25-1 to TRBJ1-6; D remains unclear. V was pared by 0 bases and J by 5 bases, with 8 bases between. CDR1 and CDR2 (germline): MGHDK, SYGVNS. This CDR3 contains 15 residues. Full variable domain (rest looked up from reference TRBV25-1 and TRBJ1-6): EADIYQTPRYLVIGTGKKITLECSQTMGHDKMYWYQQDPGMELHLIHYSYGVNSTEKGDLSSESTVSRIRTEHFPLTLESARPSHTSQYLCASSEYYSDNSPLHFGNGTRLTVT.